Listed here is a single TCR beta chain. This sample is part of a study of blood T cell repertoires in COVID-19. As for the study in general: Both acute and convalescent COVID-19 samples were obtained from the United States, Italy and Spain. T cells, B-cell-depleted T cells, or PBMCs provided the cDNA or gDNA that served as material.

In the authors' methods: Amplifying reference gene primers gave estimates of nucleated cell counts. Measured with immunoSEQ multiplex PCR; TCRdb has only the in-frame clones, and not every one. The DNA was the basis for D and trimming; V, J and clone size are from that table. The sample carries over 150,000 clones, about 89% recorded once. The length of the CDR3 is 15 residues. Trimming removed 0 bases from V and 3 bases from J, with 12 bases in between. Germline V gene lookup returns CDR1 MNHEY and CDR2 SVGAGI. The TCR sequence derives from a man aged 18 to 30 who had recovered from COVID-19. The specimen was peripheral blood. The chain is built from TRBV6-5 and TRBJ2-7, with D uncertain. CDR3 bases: TGTGCCAGCAGTTACTCTGCCTACGATCACTACGAGCAGTACTTC. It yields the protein CASSYSAYDHYEQYF.